The 13 T cell receptor beta chains listed next were all sequenced from one sample in a study of T-cell reconstitution after alpha-beta-depleted transplantation in children. TCRbeta library preparation incorporated unique molecular identifiers. Using its own MiXCR run on the PCR reads, TCRdb lists one record per CDR3 protein. This sample has about 980,000 distinct CDR3 sequences, with about 29% found just once. The starting material was PBMCs, mostly from graft donor cells, obtained 360 days after TCRalphabeta/CD19-depleted stem cell transplant. The source of these receptors is a boy younger than two who had a stem cell transplant for SCID, so the T cells may come from the graft donor.

In its sample, this clonotype was seen a few times. The chain couples TRBV6-1 to TRBJ2-1; D perhaps matches TRBD1 (5 bases). Germline lookup yields CDR1 MNHNS and CDR2 SASEGT. V dropped 6 bases and J dropped 4 bases, with 16 bases sitting between them. The CDR3 runs 15 residues. The CDR3: CASSRGAYGYNEQFF. CDR3 bases: TGTGCCAGCAGCCGTGGGGCGTACGGATACAATGAGCAGTTCTTC.

The table lists this clonotype with many counts. The chain's CDR3 is CASSKVGGKDFSAYEQYF. CDR3 DNA: TGTGCCAGCAGCAAAGTGGGGGGGAAGGACTTCAGCGCCTACGAGCAGTACTTC. The chain carries TRBV21-1 and TRBJ2-7; TRBD1 reflects the table's D call only, with no check against the DNA. TRBV21-1 is marked as a pseudogene. This CDR3 spans 18 amino acids.

This chain joins TRBV7-2 and TRBJ2-7; D remains ambiguous. Germline loops: CDR1 SGHTA, CDR2 FQGNSA. The CDR3 runs to 17 residues. V lost 5 bases and J 1 base, leaving 21 bases between the germline ends. This CDR3 reads CASSIRSYLYLSYEQYF. Written as DNA, the CDR3 is TGTGCCAGCAGCATCAGGTCCTATTTGTATCTTTCCTACGAGCAGTACTTC.

This clonotype was seen only a few times. V gene TRBV5-1 combines with J gene TRBJ2-7, with a weak D call TRBD2 (6 bases). The V end lost 7 bases, the J end lost 3 bases, and 17 bases lay between the germline ends. Germline CDR1 SGHRS, CDR2 YFSETQ. This CDR3 spans 14 amino acids. CDR3 DNA sequence: TGCGCCAGCGGATATCGCGGGGCAGGCTACGAGCAGTACTTC. Protein: CASGYRGAGYEQYF.

The chain joins TRBV28 to TRBJ2-3; maybe TRBD1 (6 bases). V lost 3 bases and J 2 bases, leaving 24 bases between the germline ends. CDR1 and CDR2 from the germline V gene are MDHEN and SYDVKM. The CDR3 totals 19 residues. The CDR3 DNA is TGTGCCAGCAGTTTCCCCCTTGGACAGACAAAGACCCTCACAGATACGCAGTATTTT. This translates into CASSFPLGQTKTLTDTQYF.

In this sample, this clonotype turned up a few times. The rearrangement uses TRBV15 and TRBJ2-3; D gene unclear. Trimming pared 4 bases from V and 4 bases from J, leaving 9 bases between. This CDR3 region has 13 residues. CDR1 and CDR2 from the germline V gene are LNHNV and YYDKDF (reference sequence). The CDR3 loop reads CATSTHPPDTQYF. The CDR3 bases are TGTGCCACCAGCACTCATCCCCCAGATACGCAGTATTTT. Full variable domain (rest looked up from reference TRBV15 and TRBJ2-3): DAMVIQNPRYQVTQFGKPVTLSCSQTLNHNVMYWYQQKSSQAPKLLFHYYDKDFNNEADTPDNFQSRRPNTSFCFLDIRSPGLGDTAMYLCATSTHPPDTQYFGPGTRLTVL.

V usage is TRBV30 and J usage is TRBJ2-7, with TRBD1 as a possible D gene (5 bases). V lost 3 bases and J lost 7, with 16 bases in between. CDR1 is GTSNPN, CDR2 SVGIG, per germline (reference sequence). This CDR3 region has 13 residues. The chain's CDR3 is CAWRGSRVREQYF. CDR3 nucleotides: TGTGCCTGGAGGGGTAGCAGGGTGAGGGAGCAGTACTTC. The full variable domain, completed using reference TRBV30 and TRBJ2-7, is SQTIHQWPATLVQPVGSPLSLECTVEGTSNPNLYWYRQAAGRGLQLLFYSVGIGQISSEVPQNLSASRPQDRQFILSSKKLLLSDSGFYLCAWRGSRVREQYFGPGTRLTVT.

The chain employs TRBV28 and TRBJ2-1, with 10 nucleotides matching TRBD1. From germline, CDR1 is MDHEN and CDR2 SYDVKM. This CDR3 is 15 amino acids long. J gave up 8 bases and V 5 bases, and 9 bases lay outside the gene matches. The CDR3 here is CASSRGDRGRDEQFF. CDR3 nucleotide sequence: TGTGCCAGCAGTCGCGGGGACAGGGGTAGGGATGAGCAGTTCTTC.

The V and J genes are TRBV27 and TRBJ2-7; D is unresolved. Trimming took 2 bases from V and 3 from J, leaving 14 bases between them. Germline CDR1 is MNHEY and CDR2 is SMNVEV (reference sequence). This CDR3 has 15 amino acids. CDR3 in amino acids: CASSLKPDYDYEQYF. In DNA, the CDR3 is TGTGCCAGCAGTTTAAAACCGGATTACGACTACGAGCAGTACTTC.

This clonotype was detected only a few times. In DNA, the CDR3 is TGTGCCACCAGAAGAGGGGTGTTCTACAATGAGCAGTTCTTC. Translation gives CATRRGVFYNEQFF. The chain has TRBV10-3 and TRBJ2-1; tentatively, D is TRBD1 or TRBD2 (5 bases each). V lost 10 bases, J lost 3 bases, and 16 bases lay in between. Germline loops: CDR1 ENHRY, CDR2 SYGVKD. This CDR3 has 14 residues.

This chain connects TRBV12-3 or TRBV12-4 to TRBJ2-5, with TRBD1 as a possible D gene (6 bases). CDR3 length: 14 residues. V lost 4 bases, J lost 6 bases, and 15 bases lay in between. The CDR3 DNA reads as TGTGCCAGCAGTTCAACAGGGTTAGGAAAGACCCAGTACTTC. It encodes CASSSTGLGKTQYF.

This clonotype was seen a few times. The chain joins TRBV20-1 to TRBJ2-5; 8 bases fit TRBD2. The CDR3 is 13 residues long. The germline gives CDR1 DFQATT, CDR2 SNEGSKA (reference sequence). The V and J ends lost 7 bases and 2 bases, in that order; junction bases with no gene match: 6. CDR3 DNA sequence: TGCAGTGTAGCGGGGCCCAATCAAGAGACCCAGTACTTC. It specifies CSVAGPNQETQYF.

The V and J genes are TRBV12-3 or TRBV12-4 and TRBJ1-2; TRBD1 agrees at 7 bases. J gave up 0 bases and V 5 bases, and 12 bases lay outside the gene matches. The CDR3 loop spans 17 amino acids. CDR3: CASSANPGQLTNYGYTF. The CDR3 coding sequence is TGTGCCAGCAGTGCCAATCCGGGACAGCTTACTAACTATGGCTACACCTTC.